Listed here are 7 T cell receptor beta chains from one sample, sequenced in a study of T cells after yellow fever vaccination. TCRdb analysed the 5' RACE reads with MiXCR anew, one entry per CDR3 protein. The sample lists approximately 510,000 distinct CDR3 sequences, around a fifth seen once, with about 16% in the top ten. Specimen: PBMCs, collected 21 days after the first yellow fever vaccination. The receptors come from a man younger than 35 who received the YFV17D yellow fever vaccine.

This clonotype occurred a few times. The chain employs TRBV5-1 and TRBJ2-3; a weak D match, TRBD2 (7 bases). Trimming took 0 bases from V and 3 from J, leaving 17 bases between them. This CDR3 comprises 17 residues. Germline assignment: CDR1 SGHRS and CDR2 YFSETQ. The CDR3 coding sequence is TGCGCCAGCAGCTTGGCCCTTGCGGGGGACATAACAGATACGCAGTATTTT. It encodes CASSLALAGDITDTQYF.

This clonotype was counted a few times. This chain connects TRBV29-1 to TRBJ2-5; no clear D. Trimming stripped 3 bases from V and 5 bases from J, with 13 bases between. The CDR3 has 13 amino acids. The V gene's germline CDR1 is SQVTM and CDR2 ANQGSEA. CDR3 coding DNA: TGCAGCGTTGAGGGCGGCCTCGGCGAGACCCAGTACTTC. Its translation: CSVEGGLGETQYF. Complete variable domain (other parts from reference TRBV29-1 and TRBJ2-5): SAVISQKPSRDICQRGTSLTIQCQVDSQVTMMFWYRQQPGQSLTLIATANQGSEATYESGFVIDKFPISRPNLTFSTLTVSNMSPEDSSIYLCSVEGGLGETQYFGPGTRLLVL.

The chain uses TRBV7-8 and TRBJ2-3; D remains unclear. Germline values: CDR1 SGHVS, CDR2 FQNEAQ. V lost 2 bases to trimming and J lost 2 bases, with 5 bases between them. The CDR3 contains 13 residues. CDR3 sequence: CASSLPNTDTQYF. CDR3 nucleotides: TGTGCCAGCAGCTTACCGAACACAGATACGCAGTATTTT.

This clonotype has just a few counts. V is TRBV6-1 and J is TRBJ1-2; possible D gene TRBD1, 6 bases. V was clipped by 6 bases and J by 4 bases, with 12 bases between them. Germline values: CDR1 MNHNS, CDR2 SASEGT. CDR3 length: 13 residues. CDR3 sequence: CASSQDSGYGYTF. The CDR3 DNA sequence: TGTGCCAGCAGCCAGGACAGCGGCTATGGCTACACCTTC.

There are a few counts of this clonotype. V and J are TRBV7-9 and TRBJ2-7; a weak D match, TRBD1 (5 bases). The CDR3 has 15 residues. With 1 base removed from V and 5 bases from J, the gap between germline ends came to 15 bases. Germline loops: CDR1 SEHNR, CDR2 FQNEAQ (reference sequence). The CDR3 is CASSLVSGPLHEQYF. CDR3 DNA sequence: TGTGCCAGCAGCTTAGTGTCAGGGCCCCTCCACGAGCAGTACTTC.

This sequence joins TRBV7-2 and TRBJ2-3, with D unresolved. V was trimmed by 2 bases and J by 3 bases, leaving 9 bases between them. The CDR3 contains 14 residues. Germline CDR1 is SGHTA and CDR2 is FQGNSA. The CDR3 sequence: CASSLNRETDTQYF. In nucleotides, the CDR3 is TGTGCCAGCAGCTTAAATCGAGAGACAGATACGCAGTATTTT.

This clonotype is labeled as medium-sized (0.01 to 0.1%). The chain links TRBV29-1 to TRBJ2-7, with D tentatively TRBD1 (6 bases). Germline CDR1 SQVTM, CDR2 ANQGSEA. The CDR3 extends over 13 amino acids. The ends were cut back, 6 bases at V and 1 base at J, with 13 bases in the middle. Here the CDR3 reads CSVYTGSSYEQYF. CDR3 in DNA: TGCAGCGTATATACAGGGTCATCCTACGAGCAGTACTTC.